What follows is one T cell receptor beta chain and its context. The source of the sample is a study of blood T cell repertoires in COVID-19. Study in general: Sites across the United States, Italy and Spain contributed samples from acute and convalescent COVID-19.

Repertoires were generated with immunoSEQ multiplex PCR, while TCRdb's copy carries only in-frame clones and drops some. The sample carries more than 450,000 clones, around 87% recorded once. This CDR3 region has 15 residues. Germline CDR1 is SGHVS and CDR2 is FQNEAQ. V lost 5 bases, J lost 2 bases, and 14 bases lay in between. The source is a woman under 30 who had recovered from COVID-19. V gene TRBV7-8 combines with J gene TRBJ2-3; D is perhaps TRBD2 (5 bases). Material: PBMCs or T cells enriched from blood (not recorded which). The CDR3 DNA is TGTGCCAGCAGCCCAACTAGGCTTTTCACAGATACGCAGTATTTT. Protein product: CASSPTRLFTDTQYF.